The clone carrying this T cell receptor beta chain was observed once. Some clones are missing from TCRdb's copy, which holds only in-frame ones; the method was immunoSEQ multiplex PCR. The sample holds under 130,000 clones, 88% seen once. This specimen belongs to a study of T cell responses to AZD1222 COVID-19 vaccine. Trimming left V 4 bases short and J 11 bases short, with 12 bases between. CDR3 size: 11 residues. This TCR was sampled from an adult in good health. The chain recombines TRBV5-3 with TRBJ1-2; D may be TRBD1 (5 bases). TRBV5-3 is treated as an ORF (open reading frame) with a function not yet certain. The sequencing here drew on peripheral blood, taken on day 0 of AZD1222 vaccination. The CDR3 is CARSRTNLYTF. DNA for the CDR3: TGTGCCAGAAGCCGGACAAACCTTTACACCTTC.